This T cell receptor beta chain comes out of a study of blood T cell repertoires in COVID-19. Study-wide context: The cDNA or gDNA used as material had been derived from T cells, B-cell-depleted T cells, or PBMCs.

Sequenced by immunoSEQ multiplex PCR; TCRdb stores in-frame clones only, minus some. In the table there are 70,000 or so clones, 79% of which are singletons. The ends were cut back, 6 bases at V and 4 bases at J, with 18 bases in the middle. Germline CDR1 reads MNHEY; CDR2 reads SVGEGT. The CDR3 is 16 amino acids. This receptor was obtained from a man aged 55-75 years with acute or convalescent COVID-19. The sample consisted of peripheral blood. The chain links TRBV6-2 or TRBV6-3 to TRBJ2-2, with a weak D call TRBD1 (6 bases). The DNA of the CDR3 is TGTGCCAGCAGCCCACCCGGACAGATCGTCACCGGGGAGCTGTTTTTT. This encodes CASSPPGQIVTGELFF.